The 7 T cell receptor beta chains below were found in one sample sequenced in a study of cytomegalovirus exposure and HLA in healthy donors. PCR was performed using 60 Vbeta and 13 Jbeta primers. This table comes from immunoSEQ multiplex PCR, and its TCRdb copy is limited to in-frame clones, with some not included. The table for this sample gives 65,000 to 90,000 clones. Sequenced sample: PBMCs. These receptors were collected from a female donor in good health and CMV-seropositive.

This sequence joins TRBV4-3 and TRBJ1-1; 8 bases match TRBD1. From germline, CDR1 is LGHNA and CDR2 YSLEER. Germline trimming cut 3 bases from V and 2 bases from J; bases unmatched to any gene: 8. The CDR3 is 16 amino acids. Here the CDR3 DNA reads TGCGCCAGCAGCCAGTCCCGGGACAGGCATAACACTGAAGCTTTCTTT. Its translation: CASSQSRDRHNTEAFF.

CDR3: CASSPPTGAQAYGYTF. CDR3 DNA: TGTGCCAGCTCACCACCAACAGGGGCCCAGGCCTATGGCTACACCTTC. V and J are TRBV18 and TRBJ1-2, with 7 bases that match TRBD1. J lost 4 bases, V lost 0 bases, and 8 bases had no gene match. CDR1 KGHSH and CDR2 LQKENI come from the germline V gene. The CDR3 has 16 residues.

The chain links TRBV6-5 to TRBJ1-1; no clear D gene. Germline lookup yields CDR1 MNHEY and CDR2 SVGAGI. The CDR3 extends over 13 amino acids. V lost 11 bases to trimming and J lost 1 base, with 14 bases between them. The CDR3 region is CAVAMWRNTEAFF. Here the CDR3 DNA reads TGTGCCGTTGCTATGTGGAGGAACACTGAAGCTTTCTTT.

V is TRBV4-1 and J is TRBJ1-1; unclear D gene. The CDR3 length is 15 residues. The V gene's germline CDR1 is MGHRA and CDR2 YSYEKL. V was pared by 3 bases and J by 0 bases, with 11 bases between. For the CDR3, the DNA is TGCGCCAGCAGCCAGGGCTGGGGAGTGAACACTGAAGCTTTCTTT. It specifies CASSQGWGVNTEAFF.

The gene calls are TRBV7-7 and TRBJ1-2, with TRBD1 matching 7 bases. Trimming took 5 bases from V and 6 from J; bases not matched to a gene: 12. The CDR3 is 15 amino acids. Germline V gene data show CDR1 as SSHAT and CDR2 as FNYEAQ (reference sequence). The CDR3 DNA sequence: TGTGCCAGCAGCCAGGGACAGTTCTCCAACGATGGCTACACCTTC. Protein sequence: CASSQGQFSNDGYTF.

J is TRBJ1-2 and V is TRBV2; D ambiguous. The CDR3 is 13 residues long. V lost 2 bases and J 8 bases, leaving 12 bases between the germline ends. Looked up from germline, CDR1 is SNHLY and CDR2 is FYNNEI. The CDR3 nucleotides read TGTGCCAGCAGTGAAACCGGGGAGGGAGGCTACACCTTC. Its protein is CASSETGEGGYTF.

CDR3 region: CASAGRSSYNEQFF. CDR3 sequence (DNA): TGTGCCAGCGCGGGACGCAGCTCCTACAATGAGCAGTTCTTC. The gene calls are TRBV2 and TRBJ2-1; D may be TRBD2 (6 bases). Germline assignment: CDR1 SNHLY and CDR2 FYNNEI. V shed 8 bases and J shed 0 bases, with 11 bases lying between them. The CDR3 covers 14 residues.